Detailed here is one T cell receptor (beta chain). Its antigen has not been determined. No base quality values were provided; no much bigger clone lies one nucleotide off. The data were taken from a study of blood T cell repertoires in COVID-19 (TCRdb year 2020). General notes on the study: Samples from collaborators originated in the United States, Italy and Spain and spanned both the acute and convalescent phases of COVID-19. The prospective study material was composed of cDNA or gDNA derived from T cells, B-cell-depleted T cells, or PBMCs. Deeply sampled blood TCRbeta repertoires from subjects exposed to, actively infected with, or recovered from COVID-19 were included in the dataset. The repertoires were released in a freely available public database meant as a resource for research on the immune response to SARS-CoV-2. The samples were drawn from the first 160 participants of the ongoing ImmuneRACE study and from over a thousand subjects provided by 6 global collaborators. A de-identified subject ID, COVID-19 status, age in years and sex were almost always included in the sample metadata. HLA class I and class II types, where available, came from metadata supplied by the sample provider rather than from assay-based typing. What the work shows at the level of the full study, not this receptor alone: The amount of clinical and demographic metadata varied by source and participant and was provided uncurated.

Collaborating institutions collected whole blood in K2EDTA tubes following their own protocols. For TCRbeta analysis, collaborator samples were shipped as frozen whole blood, as isolated PBMCs, or as DNA extracted from either sample type. V and J are truncated by 6 bases and 1 base respectively, leaving an intervening sequence of 7 bases. Taken from cysteine to phenylalanine, the CDR3 has 13 residues. The DNA shown is the 39-base CDR3, in frame from base 1. The immunoSEQ Assay, a bias-controlled multiplex PCR, was used to amplify TCRbeta CDR3 regions from genomic DNA. Processing in the source paper ran as follows. Within the assay, amplification of reference gene primers was used to estimate how many nucleated cells each sample contained. To quantify the absolute abundance of each unique TCRbeta CDR3 rearrangement, sequence reads were collapsed and filtered. For each sample, productive Simpson clonality was calculated as the square root of Simpson's diversity index over productive rearrangements. The table comes from immuneACCESS by way of TCRdb, which keeps in-frame sequences with V and J called. Part of the clones is missing from these tables; in studies checked, under half for an unresolved V gene and the rest for unknown reasons. V, J and clone size derive from that table, while D and trimming were established from the DNA sequence. This sample lists about 200,000 clones; 84% were detected once. Around 7.3% of the sample lies in the top ten.

The receptor chain draws on TRBV12-3 or TRBV12-4 and TRBJ1-5; the D segment could be TRBD1, given 5 matching bases. The sample comprised peripheral blood. This receptor was obtained from a woman aged 50 to 65 with active or convalescent COVID-19. The nucleotide sequence is given as TGTGCCAGCAGATCAGGGAGCAATCAGCCCCAGCATTTT. This yields the protein CASRSGSNQPQHF.